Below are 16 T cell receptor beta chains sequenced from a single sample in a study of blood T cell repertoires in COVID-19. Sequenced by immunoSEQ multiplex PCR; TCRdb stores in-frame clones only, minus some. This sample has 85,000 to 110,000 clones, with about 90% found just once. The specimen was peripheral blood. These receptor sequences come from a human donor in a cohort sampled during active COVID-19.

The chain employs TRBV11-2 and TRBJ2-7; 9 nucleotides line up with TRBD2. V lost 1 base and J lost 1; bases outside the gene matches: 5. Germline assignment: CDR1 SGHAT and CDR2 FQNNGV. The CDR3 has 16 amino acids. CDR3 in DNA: TGTGCCAGCAGCTTAGGGTCCCTAGCGGGGTCCTACGAGCAGTACTTC. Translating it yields CASSLGSLAGSYEQYF.

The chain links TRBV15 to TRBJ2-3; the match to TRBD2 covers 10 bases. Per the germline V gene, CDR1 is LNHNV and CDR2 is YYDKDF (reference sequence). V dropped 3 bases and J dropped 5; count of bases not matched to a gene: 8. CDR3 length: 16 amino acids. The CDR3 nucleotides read TGTGCCACCAGCAGCTATAGCGGGGGGCAGAGAGATACGCAGTATTTT. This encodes CATSSYSGGQRDTQYF.

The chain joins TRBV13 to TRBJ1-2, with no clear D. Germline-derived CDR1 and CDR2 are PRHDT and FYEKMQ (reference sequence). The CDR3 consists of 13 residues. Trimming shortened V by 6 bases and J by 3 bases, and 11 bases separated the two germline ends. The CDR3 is CASRIQADYGYTF. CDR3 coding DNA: TGTGCCAGCAGGATCCAGGCTGACTATGGCTACACCTTC. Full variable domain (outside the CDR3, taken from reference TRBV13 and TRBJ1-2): AAGVIQSPRHLIKEKRETATLKCYPIPRHDTVYWYQQGPGQDPQFLISFYEKMQSDKGSIPDRFSAQQFSDYHSELNMSSLELGDSALYFCASRIQADYGYTFGSGTRLTVV.

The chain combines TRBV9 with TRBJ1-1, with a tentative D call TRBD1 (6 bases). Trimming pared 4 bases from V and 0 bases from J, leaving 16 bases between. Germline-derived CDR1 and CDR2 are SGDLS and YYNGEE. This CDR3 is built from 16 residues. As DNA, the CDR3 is TGTGCCAGCAGCCCAGGGGACGGAAGGTTGAACACTGAAGCTTTCTTT. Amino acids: CASSPGDGRLNTEAFF.

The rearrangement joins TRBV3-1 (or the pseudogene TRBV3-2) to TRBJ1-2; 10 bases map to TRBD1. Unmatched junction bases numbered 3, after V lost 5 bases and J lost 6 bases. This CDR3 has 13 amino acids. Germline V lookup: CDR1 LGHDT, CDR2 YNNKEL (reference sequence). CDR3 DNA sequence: TGTGCCAGCAGCTACGGACAGGGGGATGGCTACACCTTC. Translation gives CASSYGQGDGYTF.

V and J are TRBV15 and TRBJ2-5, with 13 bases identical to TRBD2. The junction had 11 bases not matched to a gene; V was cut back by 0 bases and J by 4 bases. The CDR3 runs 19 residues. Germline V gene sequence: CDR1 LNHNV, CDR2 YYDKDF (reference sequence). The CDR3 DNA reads TGTGCCACCAGCAGAGATCCCTTACTAGCGGGAGGGCCAGGAGAGACCCAGTACTTC. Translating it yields CATSRDPLLAGGPGETQYF.

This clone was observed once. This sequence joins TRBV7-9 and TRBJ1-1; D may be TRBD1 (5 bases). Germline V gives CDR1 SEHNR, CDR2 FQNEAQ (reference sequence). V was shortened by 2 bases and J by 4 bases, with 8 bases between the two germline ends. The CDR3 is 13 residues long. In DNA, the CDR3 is TGTGCCAGCAGCTTAAGGCAGGGCACTGAAGCTTTCTTT. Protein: CASSLRQGTEAFF.

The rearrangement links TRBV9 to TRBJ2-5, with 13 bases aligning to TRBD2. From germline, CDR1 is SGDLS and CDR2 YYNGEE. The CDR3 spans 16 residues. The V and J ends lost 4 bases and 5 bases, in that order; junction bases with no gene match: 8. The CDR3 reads CASSPRTSGSGETQYF. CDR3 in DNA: TGTGCCAGCAGCCCAAGGACTAGCGGGAGTGGGGAGACCCAGTACTTC.

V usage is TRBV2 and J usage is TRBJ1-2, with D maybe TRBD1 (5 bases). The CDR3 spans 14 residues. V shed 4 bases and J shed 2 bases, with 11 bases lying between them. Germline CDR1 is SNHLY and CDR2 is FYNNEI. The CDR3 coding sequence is TGTGCCAGCAGTGCCTTGGCAGGGAACTATGGCTACACCTTC. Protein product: CASSALAGNYGYTF.

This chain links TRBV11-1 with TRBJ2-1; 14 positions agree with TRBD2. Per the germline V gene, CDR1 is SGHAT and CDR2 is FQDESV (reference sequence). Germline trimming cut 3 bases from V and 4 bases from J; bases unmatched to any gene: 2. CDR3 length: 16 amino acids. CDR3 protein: CASSFRLAGGYNEQFF. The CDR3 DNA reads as TGTGCCAGCAGCTTCCGACTAGCGGGGGGGTACAATGAGCAGTTCTTC.

CDR3 nucleotide sequence: TGTGCCTCAAGCCGGCCGGGACTCCGGACGACAGATACGCAGTATTTT. Its translation is CASSRPGLRTTDTQYF. The gene calls are TRBV2 and TRBJ2-3; D is perhaps TRBD2 (6 bases). This CDR3 spans 16 amino acids. Germline V gives CDR1 SNHLY, CDR2 FYNNEI. V shed 11 bases and J shed 3 bases, with 24 bases lying between them. The whole variable domain, remainder taken from reference TRBV2 and TRBJ2-3, is EPEVTQTPSHQVTQMGQEVILRCVPISNHLYFYWYRQILGQKVEFLVSFYNNEISEKSEIFDDQFSVERPDGSNFTLKIRSTKLEDSAMYFCASSRPGLRTTDTQYFGPGTRLTVL.

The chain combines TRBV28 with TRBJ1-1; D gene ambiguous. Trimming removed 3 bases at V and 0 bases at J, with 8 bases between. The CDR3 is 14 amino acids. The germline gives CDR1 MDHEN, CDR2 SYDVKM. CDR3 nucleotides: TGTGCCAGCAGTTTGGGCAGGATGAACACTGAAGCTTTCTTT. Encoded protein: CASSLGRMNTEAFF.

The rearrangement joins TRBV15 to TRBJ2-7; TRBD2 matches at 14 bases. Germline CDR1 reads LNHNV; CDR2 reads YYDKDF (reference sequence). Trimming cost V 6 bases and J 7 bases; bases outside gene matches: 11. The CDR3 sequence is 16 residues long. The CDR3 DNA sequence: TGTGCCACCAGAGAGGGAACCGGGACTAGCGGGGGAGAGCAGTACTTC. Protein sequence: CATREGTGTSGGEQYF.

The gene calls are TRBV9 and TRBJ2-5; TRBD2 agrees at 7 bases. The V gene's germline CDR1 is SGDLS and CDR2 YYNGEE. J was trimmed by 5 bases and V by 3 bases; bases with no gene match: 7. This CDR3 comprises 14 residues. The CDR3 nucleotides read TGTGCCAGCAGCGGCGGGGGTCGGGGGGAGACCCAGTACTTC. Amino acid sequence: CASSGGGRGETQYF.

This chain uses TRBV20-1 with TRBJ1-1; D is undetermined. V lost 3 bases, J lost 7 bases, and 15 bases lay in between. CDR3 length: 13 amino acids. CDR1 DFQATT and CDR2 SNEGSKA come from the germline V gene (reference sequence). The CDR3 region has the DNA TGCAGTGCTAGTCGGGATTACTTGGGTGAAGCTTTCTTT. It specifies CSASRDYLGEAFF.

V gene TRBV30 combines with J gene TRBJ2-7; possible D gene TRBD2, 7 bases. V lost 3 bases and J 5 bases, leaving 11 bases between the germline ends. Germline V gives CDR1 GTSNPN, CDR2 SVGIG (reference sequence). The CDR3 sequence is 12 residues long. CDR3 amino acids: CAWSGGHNEQYF. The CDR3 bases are TGTGCCTGGAGCGGGGGGCACAACGAGCAGTACTTC.